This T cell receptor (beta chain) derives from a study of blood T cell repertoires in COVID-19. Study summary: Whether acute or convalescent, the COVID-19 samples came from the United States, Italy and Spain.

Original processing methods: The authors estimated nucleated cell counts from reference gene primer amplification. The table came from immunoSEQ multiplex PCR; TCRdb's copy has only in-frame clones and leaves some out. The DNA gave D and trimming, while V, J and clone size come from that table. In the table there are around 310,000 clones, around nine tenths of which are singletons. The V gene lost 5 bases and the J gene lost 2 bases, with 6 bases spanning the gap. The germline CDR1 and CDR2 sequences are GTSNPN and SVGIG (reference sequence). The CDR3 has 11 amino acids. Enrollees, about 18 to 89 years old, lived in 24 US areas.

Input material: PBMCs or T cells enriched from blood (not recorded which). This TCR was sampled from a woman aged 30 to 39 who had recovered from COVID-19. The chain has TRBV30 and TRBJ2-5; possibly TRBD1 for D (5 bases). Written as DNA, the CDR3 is TGTGCCTGGGACAGACAAGAGACCCAGTACTTC. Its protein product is CAWDRQETQYF.